A selection of T cell receptor beta chains follows, all from one sample in a study of blood T cells in healthy people across ages. TCRdb redid the calling of the 5' RACE reads with MiXCR, one entry per CDR3 protein. This table has around 1,500,000 distinct CDR3 sequences, about 43% appearing once. Material for sequencing was blood. These receptors all stem from a woman between 18 and 29 years old in good health. CDR3s include the opening cysteine and the closing phenylalanine or tryptophan. D genes are given only for firm matches. The size entry is marked missing in some rows and otherwise reads once, few, many or a size class.

v_call: TRBV27
d_call: TRBD1
cdr3_length: 15
j_call: TRBJ1-2
clone_size: few
cdr3_nt: TGTGCCAGCAGTTTTCGACAGGGTAGTAACTATGGCTACACCTTC
cdr3_aa: CASSFRQGSNYGYTF

v_call: TRBV7-9
d_call: TRBD2
cdr3_length: 15
j_call: TRBJ2-2
clone_size: -
cdr3_nt: TGTGCCGCCTCTGTAGCGGGGCCGAACACCGGGGAGCTGTTTTTT
cdr3_aa: CAASVAGPNTGELFF

v_call: TRBV12-3/TRBV12-4
d_call: TRBD2
cdr3_length: 13
j_call: TRBJ2-1
clone_size: many
cdr3_nt: TGTGCCAGCAGGGGGACTAGCTTCAATGAGCAGTTCTTC
cdr3_aa: CASRGTSFNEQFF

v_call: TRBV5-6
d_call: -
cdr3_length: 14
j_call: TRBJ2-3
clone_size: -
cdr3_nt: TGTGCCAGCAGAGCGGCGGTAAGCACAGATACGCAGTATTTT
cdr3_aa: CASRAAVSTDTQYF

v_call: TRBV7-9
d_call: -
cdr3_length: 16
j_call: TRBJ2-7
clone_size: once
cdr3_nt: TGTGCCAGCAGCTCAAGTGTGGTGGAATATGTCTACGAGCAGTACTTC
cdr3_aa: CASSSSVVEYVYEQYF

v_call: TRBV7-2
d_call: -
cdr3_length: 13
j_call: TRBJ1-5
clone_size: -
cdr3_nt: TGTGCCAGCAGCGCCAAACCCGAAACAACCCAGCATTTT
cdr3_aa: CASSAKPETTQHF

v_call: TRBV7-9
d_call: -
cdr3_length: 15
j_call: TRBJ2-1
clone_size: -
cdr3_nt: TGTGCCAGCAGCTTAAAGGGCAGCGGTCGGAATGAGCAGTTCTTC
cdr3_aa: CASSLKGSGRNEQFF

v_call: TRBV5-4
d_call: TRBD2
cdr3_length: 21
j_call: TRBJ2-6
clone_size: -
cdr3_nt: TGTGCCAGCAGCTTGGTGGGACTAGCGGGAGTGGGAAACTCTGGGGCCAACGTCCTGACTTTC
cdr3_aa: CASSLVGLAGVGNSGANVLTF

v_call: TRBV9
d_call: -
cdr3_length: 14
j_call: TRBJ2-7
clone_size: few
cdr3_nt: TGTGCCAGCAGCGTAGACCTCTTCACCTACGAGCAGTACTTC
cdr3_aa: CASSVDLFTYEQYF

v_call: TRBV3-1
d_call: -
cdr3_length: 15
j_call: TRBJ2-1
clone_size: -
cdr3_nt: TGTGCCAGCAGCCTCGAAGTTCCGTCCTACAATGAGCAGTTCTTC
cdr3_aa: CASSLEVPSYNEQFF

v_call: TRBV4-1
d_call: TRBD1
cdr3_length: 19
j_call: TRBJ1-5
clone_size: few
cdr3_nt: TGCGCCAGCAGCCAAGATTCGTGGGACAGTGGGTCGGGCAATCAGCCCCAGCATTTT
cdr3_aa: CASSQDSWDSGSGNQPQHF

v_call: TRBV9
d_call: -
cdr3_length: 14
j_call: TRBJ2-1
clone_size: -
cdr3_nt: TGTGCCAGCAGCTCCCGCGGGTATTCGGAGACCCAGTTCTTC
cdr3_aa: CASSSRGYSETQFF

v_call: TRBV5-1
d_call: TRBD1
cdr3_length: 12
j_call: TRBJ2-7
clone_size: many
cdr3_nt: TGTGCCAGCAGCTTGGACAGGGTCGAGCAGTACTTC
cdr3_aa: CASSLDRVEQYF

v_call: TRBV27
d_call: -
cdr3_length: 16
j_call: TRBJ2-4
clone_size: few
cdr3_nt: TGTGCCAGCAGTTTATCCCCAGGAGGGACCAAAAACATTCAGTACTTC
cdr3_aa: CASSLSPGGTKNIQYF

v_call: TRBV7-9
d_call: -
cdr3_length: 17
j_call: TRBJ1-3
clone_size: -
cdr3_nt: TGTGCCAGCAGCTCCCCGCCCACAGGCTCGATTGGAAGCACCATATATTTT
cdr3_aa: CASSSPPTGSIGSTIYF

v_call: TRBV2
d_call: TRBD2
cdr3_length: 16
j_call: TRBJ2-1
clone_size: -
cdr3_nt: TGTGCCAGCAGTGCGGGACTAGCGGGAGGAACGGATGAGCAGTTCTTC
cdr3_aa: CASSAGLAGGTDEQFF

v_call: TRBV30
d_call: -
cdr3_length: 12
j_call: TRBJ2-7
clone_size: -
cdr3_nt: TGTGCCTGGAGTCGGAACTCCTACGAGCAGTACTTC
cdr3_aa: CAWSRNSYEQYF

v_call: TRBV2
d_call: -
cdr3_length: 13
j_call: TRBJ2-1
clone_size: few
cdr3_nt: TGTGCCAGTCTTTCCTCCCTCGGCAATGAGCAGTTCTTC
cdr3_aa: CASLSSLGNEQFF

v_call: TRBV27
d_call: -
cdr3_length: 15
j_call: TRBJ2-7
clone_size: -
cdr3_nt: TGTGCCAGCAGCCAAGGTCGCCCCGGGGCCTACGAGCAGTACTTC
cdr3_aa: CASSQGRPGAYEQYF

v_call: TRBV12-3/TRBV12-4
d_call: -
cdr3_length: 15
j_call: TRBJ2-1
clone_size: -
cdr3_nt: TGTGCCAGCAGCGCCGGGACTTATACTAACAATGAGCAGTTCTTC
cdr3_aa: CASSAGTYTNNEQFF

v_call: TRBV12-5
d_call: -
cdr3_length: 12
j_call: TRBJ1-1
clone_size: -
cdr3_nt: TGTGCTAGTGGTTTGTCTGGGACTGAAGCTTTCTTT
cdr3_aa: CASGLSGTEAFF

v_call: TRBV7-9
d_call: -
cdr3_length: 18
j_call: TRBJ1-6
clone_size: few
cdr3_nt: TGTGCCAGCAGTTCCGGGTTCCGGGACACGGCTTATAATTCACCCCTCCACTTT
cdr3_aa: CASSSGFRDTAYNSPLHF

v_call: TRBV3-1
d_call: TRBD1
cdr3_length: 16
j_call: TRBJ2-7
clone_size: many
cdr3_nt: TGTGCCAGCAGCCAAGATCCGGGACAGGACATTTACGAGCAGTACTTC
cdr3_aa: CASSQDPGQDIYEQYF

v_call: TRBV3-1
d_call: TRBD1
cdr3_length: 15
j_call: TRBJ1-1
clone_size: -
cdr3_nt: TGTGCCAGCAGTATGACAGGGGGTTATAACACTGAAGCTTTCTTT
cdr3_aa: CASSMTGGYNTEAFF

v_call: TRBV20-1
d_call: -
cdr3_length: 15
j_call: TRBJ2-5
clone_size: many
cdr3_nt: TGCAGTGCTAGAGGGGCGGGCAGGGTGGACGAGACCCAGTACTTC
cdr3_aa: CSARGAGRVDETQYF

v_call: TRBV20-1
d_call: -
cdr3_length: 12
j_call: TRBJ2-7
clone_size: -
cdr3_nt: TGCAGTGCTTCAGGGGGGACCTGCGAGCAGTACTTC
cdr3_aa: CSASGGTCEQYF

v_call: TRBV27
d_call: -
cdr3_length: 16
j_call: TRBJ1-2
clone_size: -
cdr3_nt: TGTGCCAGCAGGGACTTAGAAGGGGGGCATACCTATGGCTACACCTTC
cdr3_aa: CASRDLEGGHTYGYTF

v_call: TRBV10-3
d_call: TRBD2
cdr3_length: 15
j_call: TRBJ2-7
clone_size: -
cdr3_nt: TGTGCTATCAGCGAGGGGACTAGCGGGGGGGAAAAGCAGTACTTC
cdr3_aa: CAISEGTSGGEKQYF

v_call: TRBV27
d_call: -
cdr3_length: 16
j_call: TRBJ2-1
clone_size: -
cdr3_nt: TGTGCCAGCAGTTTATACGGCGGGGTTACTTACAATGAGCAGTTCTTC
cdr3_aa: CASSLYGGVTYNEQFF

v_call: TRBV20-1
d_call: TRBD1
cdr3_length: 14
j_call: TRBJ2-7
clone_size: -
cdr3_nt: TGCAGTGCTAGAGAGGGACAGGGGGCAGGCGAGCAGTACTTC
cdr3_aa: CSAREGQGAGEQYF

v_call: TRBV6-5
d_call: TRBD1
cdr3_length: 16
j_call: TRBJ1-1
clone_size: -
cdr3_nt: TGTGCCAGCAGTCGAAAACCGGGACAGAGGAACACTGAAGCTTTCTTT
cdr3_aa: CASSRKPGQRNTEAFF

v_call: TRBV7-3
d_call: TRBD2
cdr3_length: 14
j_call: TRBJ2-1
clone_size: -
cdr3_nt: TGTGCCAGCAGGCGGGCGGGGGGAGACAATGAGCAGTTCTTC
cdr3_aa: CASRRAGGDNEQFF

v_call: TRBV6-1
d_call: -
cdr3_length: 16
j_call: TRBJ2-7
clone_size: once
cdr3_nt: TGTGCCAGCAGTGAAACTCCCTCGGCGGGAAGCTACGAGCAGTACTTC
cdr3_aa: CASSETPSAGSYEQYF

v_call: TRBV9
d_call: -
cdr3_length: 13
j_call: TRBJ1-1
clone_size: once
cdr3_nt: TGTGCCAGCAGCGTCACGGGGGCGTCCGAGGCTTTCTTT
cdr3_aa: CASSVTGASEAFF